The T cell receptor beta chain under discussion was sequenced for a study of T cells after yellow fever vaccination. From the 5' RACE reads, TCRdb called clonotypes with MiXCR, one entry per CDR3 protein. The repertoire holds 100,000 or so distinct CDR3 sequences, with almost 9% as singletons. The CDR3 sequence is 13 residues long. V lost 6 bases and J lost 6, with 9 bases in between. J is TRBJ1-6 and V is TRBV12-3 or TRBV12-4; D remains ambiguous. This sequence was found in a man aged 18 to 35 who received the YFV17D yellow fever vaccine. The material sequenced was CD8+ T cells not binding an NS4B(214-222) dextramer, sorted from PBMCs, taken less than 16 days after the first yellow fever vaccination. CDR3: CASSPGSNSPLHF. The CDR3 bases are TGTGCCAGCAGCCCGGGTTCTAATTCACCCCTCCACTTT.